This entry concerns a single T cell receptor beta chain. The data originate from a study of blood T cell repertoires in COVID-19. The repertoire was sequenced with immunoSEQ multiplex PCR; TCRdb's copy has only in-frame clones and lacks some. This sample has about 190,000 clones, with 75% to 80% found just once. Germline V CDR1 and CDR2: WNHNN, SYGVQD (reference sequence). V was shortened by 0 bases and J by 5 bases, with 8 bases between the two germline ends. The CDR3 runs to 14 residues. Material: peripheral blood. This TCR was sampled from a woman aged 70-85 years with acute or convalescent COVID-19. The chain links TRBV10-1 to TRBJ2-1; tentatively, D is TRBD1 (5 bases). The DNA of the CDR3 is TGCGCCAGCAGTGAGTCGCCAGGGAACAATGAGCAGTTCTTC. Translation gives CASSESPGNNEQFF.